This T cell receptor (beta chain) was found in a study of cytomegalovirus exposure and HLA in healthy donors (dated by TCRdb to between 2016 and 2019). For the study in its entirety: According to an earlier analysis of several hundred of the donors, about 179 million T cells yielded 90 million to 140 million unique TCR beta sequences and 276 Gb of sequence data. The number of typed donors differed by locus: about 620-640 for A, B, C, DRB1 and DQB1; some 500 for DQA1; approximately 600 for DPA1; and roughly 490 for DPB1. The T cell repertoires of 550 to 850 subjects were profiled by immunosequencing and related to cytomegalovirus serostatus. Of the roughly 400 genotyped donors, roughly 80% fell in the genetic ancestry cluster associated with self-reported Caucasian donors. HLA typing covered class I and class II loci at four-digit resolution. A later genetic analysis used genome-wide SNP genotypes for about three fifths of the roughly 700 donors, treating that subset as a discovery cohort. All discovery cohort repertoires had been generated using a single sequencing platform. On average, around 230,000 unique TCR beta nucleotide sequences were sequenced per donor among 398 genotyped donors of the cohort, with about 17% of those sequences being non-productive. A separate validation cohort of 100 to 150 different subjects was used in addition to the approximately 700-subject first cohort. In an earlier analysis of more than 550 of the donors, high-throughput TCR beta sequencing was used to judge whether each TCR beta V gene segment behaved as functional or pseudogenic. Donor age, sex, ethnicity and CMV serostatus were compiled together with the repertoire data. A later analysis re-examined previously published TCR beta repertoires from roughly 720 donors and added high-resolution HLA genotyping to investigate patterns of TCR occurrence. To predict cytomegalovirus infection status, the study brought together high-throughput TCR immunosequencing, statistical association of individual TCRs with disease status, and machine learning. Rather than using new phenotypic data, the later analysis identified candidate immune exposures from TCR beta sequences and from how often those sequences occurred across donors. Because of strong linkage in the cohort, five DR-DQ haplotypes were treated as single units for association and clustering. The study aimed to test whether signatures of past pathogen exposure could be identified by cataloging public T cell receptors. Approximately 300 gigabases of sequencing data and around 80 million unique TCR sequences made up an early release that covered 640 HLA-typed donors.

V is cut by 10 bases and J by 1 base, and the space between the germline ends is 13 bases. CDR1 and CDR2 are read off the germline V gene (reference sequence) as LNHDA and SQIVND. The CDR3, cysteine through phenylalanine, is 14 amino acids long. Of the read, only the CDR3 DNA is kept; its 42 bases are in frame from base 1. Concerning this clone: Its antigen has not been determined. No qualities accompany the bases; no much larger clone lies one base away.

The cohort consisted of hundreds of healthy bone marrow donors. At the time of sampling, every cohort member was nominally healthy, though immune exposures that went unrecorded were likely present. The donor tested CMV seropositive and was one of the 289 seropositive cohort members. Each donor provided a peripheral blood sample, and peripheral blood mononuclear cells were used for TCR beta sequencing. The Qiagen DNeasy Blood Extraction Kit was used to extract genomic DNA from the blood cell samples. Study-wide conclusions, independent of this receptor: Specific HLA alleles were associated with some 15,000 TCR beta sequences at a false discovery rate of 0.05 in a later analysis. When HLA alleles, especially DR and DQ, strongly co-occurred, TCR associations were difficult to assign to individual alleles. In a later analysis, most CMV-associated TCR beta chains were found to appear HLA-restricted, with HLA associations seemingly driven largely by CMV exposure. Because counts were too low, about 18 rarely observed V segments, including chromosome 9 orphons, were left out of the earlier analysis of 587 of the donors. Because the 87-base-pair reads could not distinguish some IMGT-functional V segments, including TRBV6-2 and TRBV6-3, those segments were excluded. According to a later analysis, parvovirus B19, influenza, CMV and Epstein-Barr virus appeared linked to several top co-occurrence clusters. The cohort was sequenced for TCR beta chains only, and without alpha or paired-chain data the features that could be detected were limited. Because HLA typing was missing for some donors at each locus, association tests included only the typed subset. V-gene and J-gene trimming of TCR beta chains was associated with a missense DCLRE1C variant in a later genetic analysis, and the association was replicated in an independent cohort. The study listed over 150 TCR beta chains as associated with cytomegalovirus. Sequencing depth was assumed to be roughly uniform across donors in the presence/absence analyses, though that assumption may not hold. A further reported finding was that TCR beta sequences accurately predicted the HLA-A and HLA-B alleles for most subjects in the first cohort. Compared with equally common non-associated chains, HLA-associated TCR beta chains in a later analysis were more clonally expanded and had lower generation probabilities. In an earlier analysis of some 500 of the donors, most TCR beta V segments were observed in productive rearrangements about 87% or about 30% of the time, broadly matching IMGT annotations. According to a later genetic analysis, donors in an Asian-associated ancestry cluster had fewer N-insertions in productive TCRs than the approximately 690-donor mean. In vitro tests confirmed that a few of the cytomegalovirus-associated TCR beta chains recognize cytomegalovirus antigens. While some public TCRs were present in many individuals, most TCR sequences turned up only very rarely across donors. For the cohort, immune exposure information was limited to CMV serostatus. In a later analysis, TCR association rates were found to vary across HLA loci, with the most associated TCRs seen for DRB1 alleles and the fewest for HLA-C alleles. According to the authors, the approach could potentially be generalized to other disease states and immunological phenotypes. The classifier was reported to diagnose cytomegalovirus status with high specificity and sensitivity in both the original cohort and the validation cohort. Linkage disequilibrium might explain the correlated functional status among segregating V segments, but an unknown experimental factor could not be excluded. A cluster of highly shared sequence variants was judged likely to represent a technical artifact of the sequencing pipeline.

Receptors were amplified or captured by the immunoSEQ multiplex PCR assay. The multiplex PCR relied on a mix of 60 forward primers for TCR Vbeta segments and 13 reverse primers for TCR Jbeta segments. The CDR3 region of rearranged TCR beta genes was amplified from genomic DNA by a multiplex PCR assay. On the Illumina HiSeq System, the amplified TCR beta libraries were sequenced as 87-base-pair reads. The authors' analysis ran thus. A later analysis counted about 80 million unique TCR beta chains across the 666 repertoires, and some 11 million of these chains were shared by at least two donors. To remove PCR and sequencing errors, raw reads were error-corrected and collapsed into unique sequences using a nearest-neighbor algorithm that merged closely related sequences. CDR3 sequences were aligned to IMGT reference sequences to assign V, D and J gene segments. For a sequence to be retained, a match of at least six nucleotides to both a V gene segment and a J gene segment was required. A rearrangement was called productive if the CDR3 had no stop codons and remained in frame with V and J, and every other rearrangement was called non-productive. CDR3 was defined by IMGT convention, running from the second conserved V-encoded cysteine to the conserved J-encoded phenylalanine. The earlier analysis of more than 450 of the donors excluded sequences that lacked an unambiguous match to a single V gene segment. An earlier analysis of about 590 of the donors classified V segments as functional when productive rearrangements were above 56.7% and as segregating when the standard deviation between donors was above 5%. A statistical classification framework was built to diagnose cytomegalovirus status from the catalog of TCR beta chain sequences. In a later analysis, V and J genes were assigned by comparing TCR nucleotide sequences against IMGT/GENE-DB human TR gene sequences. A later analysis assigned CDR3 sequences and most-parsimonious VDJ recombination scenarios with the TCRdist pipeline. In a later analysis, each TCR beta chain was defined by its CDR3 amino acid sequence together with its V-gene family, and reads without a unique V-gene family were excluded. As a way to deal with suspected cross-contamination and a sequencing artifact, a later analysis dropped 592 nucleotide sequences that were highly shared and had low generation probability. In a later analysis, a clonal expansion index for each public chain was calculated from normalized within-repertoire ranks of inferred template counts. In a later analysis, generation probabilities were computed using a VDJ recombination model fitted to out-of-frame rearrangements, and the results were checked against IGoR. In a later analysis, hypergeometric tests were used to score TCR-TCR, TCR-HLA and TCR-CMV co-occurrence, with a repertoire-size bias correction applied to TCR pairs. In a later analysis, false discovery rates were estimated by permuting HLA or CMV assignments 20 times. In a later analysis, co-occurring TCRs were grouped with DBSCAN, and TCRdist sequence similarity was added when clustering was performed within HLA-allele-positive subsets. For co-occurrence clustering, repertoires with fewer than 30,000 or more than 120,000 public chains were excluded, along with 5 or 6 repertoires with anomalous nucleotide sharing. Not all clones reach the TCRdb copy of this immuneACCESS table, which keeps in-frame sequences only. Checked studies attribute under half of the gap to unresolved V genes and leave the rest unexplained. D and trimming come from the DNA, and the V and J calls and clone size come from that table. The sample contains roughly 160,000 clones, approximately 81% of them found a single time. The top ten clonotypes cover about 2.4% of the sample.

Input material: PBMCs. The chain uses TRBV19 and TRBJ2-2, with a weak D call of TRBD1 (6 bases match). The TCR comes from a man younger than 45 in good health and CMV-seropositive. The DNA is TGTGCCATCCCCTCGGACAGGAACACCGGGGAGCTGTTTTTT. Translated, it reads CAIPSDRNTGELFF.